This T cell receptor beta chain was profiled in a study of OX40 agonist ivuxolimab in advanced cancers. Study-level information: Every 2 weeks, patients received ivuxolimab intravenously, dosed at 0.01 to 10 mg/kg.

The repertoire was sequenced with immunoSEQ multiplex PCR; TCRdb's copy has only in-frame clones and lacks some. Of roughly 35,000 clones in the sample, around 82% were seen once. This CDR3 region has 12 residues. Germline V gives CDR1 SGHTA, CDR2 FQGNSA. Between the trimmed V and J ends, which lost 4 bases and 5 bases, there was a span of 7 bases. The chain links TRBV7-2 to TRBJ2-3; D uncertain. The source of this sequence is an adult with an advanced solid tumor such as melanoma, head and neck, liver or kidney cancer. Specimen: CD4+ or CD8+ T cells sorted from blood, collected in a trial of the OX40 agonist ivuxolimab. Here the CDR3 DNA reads TGTGCCAGCAGCTGGGTGCTAGATACGCAGTATTTT. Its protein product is CASSWVLDTQYF.